What follows are 25 T cell receptor beta chains derived from one specimen sequenced in a study of blood T cell repertoires in COVID-19. TCRdb's table, derived via immunoSEQ multiplex PCR, lists solely in-frame clones and lacks some. The table shows about 240,000 clones, with over 80% occurring only once. The sample consisted of peripheral blood. The origin of the receptors is a man younger than 45 who had recovered from COVID-19.

This clone has just one count. The CDR3 loop is CSASQTGRETQYF. The CDR3 nucleotides are TGCAGTGCTAGTCAGACAGGGAGAGAGACCCAGTACTTC. The chain has TRBV20-1 and TRBJ2-5; 7 bases agree with TRBD1. Germline trimming cut 3 bases from V and 4 bases from J; bases unmatched to any gene: 5. This CDR3 region has 13 residues. CDR1 and CDR2 from the germline V gene are DFQATT and SNEGSKA (reference sequence).

This clone has a single count. V gene TRBV19 combines with J gene TRBJ1-2; the match to TRBD1 covers 8 bases. The V gene's germline CDR1 is LNHDA and CDR2 SQIVND (reference sequence). J lost 4 bases, V lost 3 bases, and 10 bases had no gene match. The CDR3 runs to 16 residues. The CDR3 sequence: CASSITAGGMSYGYTF. The CDR3 DNA reads as TGTGCCAGTAGTATTACGGCAGGGGGCATGAGCTATGGCTACACCTTC.

About this clone: Other nucleotide sequences in the sample specify the same CDR3. The chain is built from TRBV20-1 and TRBJ1-5; 7 bases match TRBD1. Per the germline V gene, CDR1 is DFQATT and CDR2 is SNEGSKA (reference sequence). Trimming at V came to 3 bases and at J to 4 bases, leaving 3 bases not matched to a gene. This CDR3 has 13 residues. The chain's CDR3 is CSASARGNQPQHF. CDR3 DNA sequence: TGCAGTGCTAGTGCCAGGGGGAATCAGCCCCAGCATTTT.

The chain joins TRBV5-6 to TRBJ1-1, with 7 bases identical to TRBD1. The trim removed 4 bases at V and 1 base at J, leaving 10 bases unmatched. The CDR3 is 16 residues long. Germline loops: CDR1 SGHDT, CDR2 YYEEEE. CDR3 coding DNA: TGTGCCAGCAGCCCGGGGTGGGGACAGAAGAACACTGAAGCTTTCTTT. This translates into CASSPGWGQKNTEAFF.

In this sample, this clone turned up a few times. V usage is TRBV24-1 and J usage is TRBJ1-5; the D gene is possibly TRBD1 (5 bases). CDR1 and CDR2 from the germline V gene are KGHDR and SFDVKD. The CDR3 has 13 amino acids. Trimming shortened V by 4 bases and J by 5 bases, and 8 bases separated the two germline ends. The CDR3 bases are TGTGCCACCAGTGACGGGGGGGATCAGCCCCAGCATTTT. Its protein product is CATSDGGDQPQHF.

This chain links TRBV2 with TRBJ2-5; the D is unclear. The V gene's germline CDR1 is SNHLY and CDR2 FYNNEI. The CDR3 is 13 residues long. The V end lost 7 bases, the J end lost 2 bases, and 11 bases lay between the germline ends. The CDR3 spells CASTRLLQETQYF. CDR3 DNA: TGTGCCAGCACTCGACTGTTACAAGAGACCCAGTACTTC.

V gene TRBV3-1 (or the pseudogene TRBV3-2) combines with J gene TRBJ1-2, with 10 bases matching TRBD1. The CDR3 runs 15 residues. The V gene's germline CDR1 is LGHDT and CDR2 YNNKEL (reference sequence). V shed 6 bases and J 8 bases; nucleotides not matched to a gene: 12. CDR3 in DNA: TGTGCCAGCAGTCTTGATGGACAGGGGGTAAGAGGCTACACCTTC. Amino acids: CASSLDGQGVRGYTF.

V is TRBV21-1 and J is TRBJ1-1; the table assigns TRBD1, which was not confirmed against the DNA. TRBV21-1 is given as a pseudogene. The CDR3 length is 16 residues. CDR3: CASSTPWDRAPTEAFF. DNA of the CDR3: TGTGCCAGCAGCACCCCATGGGACAGGGCCCCGACTGAAGCTTTCTTT.

The V and J genes are TRBV18 and TRBJ1-2; 10 nucleotides match TRBD1. The CDR3 has 15 amino acids. In germline, CDR1 is KGHSH, CDR2 LQKENI. V lost 8 bases and J lost 4; bases outside the gene matches: 10. DNA of the CDR3: TGTGCCAGCGCCCAGGGACAGGGGAGACTCTATGGCTACACCTTC. It yields the protein CASAQGQGRLYGYTF.

The sample holds one count of this clone. The V gene is TRBV15, the J gene TRBJ2-5, with D maybe TRBD2 (7 bases). With 4 bases removed from V and 5 bases from J, the gap between germline ends came to 17 bases. The CDR3 totals 15 residues. Germline V gene sequence: CDR1 LNHNV, CDR2 YYDKDF (reference sequence). The CDR3 DNA reads as TGTGCCACCAGCACCTGGTGGGGGGGCTGGGAGACCCAGTACTTC. It specifies CATSTWWGGWETQYF.

This clone was picked up one time. V is TRBV21-1 and J is TRBJ1-1; the tabulated D call, TRBD1, remains unverified against the DNA. TRBV21-1 represents a pseudogene. This CDR3 is 17 amino acids long. The CDR3 DNA is TGTGCCAGCAGCAAAGCACGGACAGGGAGATCGAACACTGAAGCTTTCTTT. It specifies CASSKARTGRSNTEAFF.

The chain links TRBV2 to TRBJ2-1; 7 bases fit TRBD1. The CDR3 extends over 14 amino acids. Looked up from germline, CDR1 is SNHLY and CDR2 is FYNNEI. V shed 6 bases and J 2 bases; nucleotides not matched to a gene: 4. The chain's CDR3 is CASSLRGTYNEQFF. CDR3 coding DNA: TGTGCCAGCAGCCTCAGGGGGACCTACAATGAGCAGTTCTTC.

V usage is TRBV25-1 and J usage is TRBJ2-3, with D perhaps TRBD1 (6 bases). CDR3 size: 14 residues. V lost 4 bases to trimming and J lost 2 bases, with 10 bases between them. CDR1 and CDR2 from the germline V gene are MGHDK and SYGVNS. Here the CDR3 DNA reads TGTGCCAGCAGTGCTGGACAGCACACAGATACGCAGTATTTT. As protein: CASSAGQHTDTQYF.

This clone was picked up many times. The chain joins TRBV6-4 to TRBJ2-1; weak D call: TRBD2 (6 bases). Germline-derived CDR1 and CDR2 are MRHNA and SNTAGT. The CDR3 has 16 residues. The ends were cut back, 3 bases at V and 0 bases at J, with 12 bases in the middle. The DNA of the CDR3 is TGTGCCAGCAGTGAGTCGGGGGAGTACTCCTACAATGAGCAGTTCTTC. It translates to CASSESGEYSYNEQFF.

The chain employs TRBV7-2 and TRBJ2-7; weak D call: TRBD1 (6 bases). The length of the CDR3 is 13 residues. The germline V gene has CDR1 SGHTA and CDR2 FQGNSA. V lost 3 bases and J 4 bases, leaving 10 bases between the germline ends. The CDR3 loop reads CASSLNRVYEQYF. CDR3 sequence (DNA): TGTGCCAGCAGCTTGAACAGGGTGTACGAGCAGTACTTC.

This CDR3 is CASGVEGQGVNPLHF. The CDR3 coding sequence is TGTGCCTCAGGAGTTGAAGGACAGGGGGTCAACCCCCTCCACTTT. The J gene is TRBJ1-6, the V gene TRBV7-3; TRBD1 matches at 10 bases. The V and J ends lost 11 bases and 13 bases, in that order; junction bases with no gene match: 17. The CDR3 loop spans 15 amino acids. Germline CDR1 reads SGHTA; CDR2 reads FQGTGA.

The chain joins TRBV6-1 to TRBJ2-5; 7 bases map to TRBD2. There are 14 residues in the CDR3. Germline lookup yields CDR1 MNHNS and CDR2 SASEGT. J gave up 3 bases and V 5 bases, and 6 bases lay outside the gene matches. The CDR3 nucleotides are TGTGCCAGCAGTTATTGGGGGGGAAAAGAGACCCAGTACTTC. Its protein is CASSYWGGKETQYF.

This chain links TRBV10-2 with TRBJ2-1; D call uncertain. CDR3 length: 14 amino acids. Germline CDR1 WSHSY, CDR2 SAAADI. The germline V and J ends were trimmed by 3 bases and 8 bases, with 14 bases remaining between them. CDR3 in amino acids: CASSDPSVRDEQFF. In DNA form, the CDR3 reads TGCGCCAGCAGTGACCCCTCAGTTCGGGATGAGCAGTTCTTC.

The sample holds one count of this clone. This sequence joins TRBV19 and TRBJ2-4; a weak D match, TRBD2 (6 bases). Germline CDR1 and CDR2: LNHDA and SQIVND (reference sequence). Deletions cut 3 bases from V and 3 bases from J, with 12 bases between. The CDR3 is 15 residues long. In DNA, the CDR3 is TGTGCCAGTAGTATTTCCAGGGAGGTCAAAAACATTCAGTACTTC. This translates into CASSISREVKNIQYF.

V and J are TRBV6-1 and TRBJ2-3; 11 bases align to TRBD1. Germline V gene lookup returns CDR1 MNHNS and CDR2 SASEGT. Germline trimming cut 1 base from V and 8 bases from J; bases unmatched to any gene: 5. The CDR3 is 15 amino acids. The CDR3 DNA reads TGTGCCAGCAGTGAAGACGGACAGGGGGCAGTTACGCAGTATTTT. It specifies CASSEDGQGAVTQYF.

J is TRBJ1-1 and V is TRBV2; D gene unclear. CDR3 length: 12 amino acids. V was clipped by 1 base and J by 12 bases, with 12 bases between them. Germline V gives CDR1 SNHLY, CDR2 FYNNEI. CDR3 loop: CASSEGRSMSFF. CDR3 nucleotide sequence: TGTGCCAGCAGTGAAGGGAGGTCAATGTCTTTCTTT.

The chain recombines TRBV4-1 with TRBJ2-5; TRBD2 aligns across 14 bases. The CDR3 consists of 19 residues. V lost 4 bases, J lost 1 base, and 11 bases stayed unmatched. CDR1 MGHRA and CDR2 YSYEKL come from the germline V gene. CDR3 residues: CASSRGTSGGRGVQETQYF. The CDR3, as DNA: TGCGCCAGCAGCCGAGGGACTAGCGGGGGCCGAGGGGTCCAAGAGACCCAGTACTTC.

The chain recombines TRBV19 with TRBJ1-1, with D possibly being TRBD1 (6 bases). The V gene's germline CDR1 is LNHDA and CDR2 SQIVND (reference sequence). CDR3 length: 14 amino acids. V gave up 0 bases and J gave up 4 bases, with 9 bases separating them. The CDR3 here is CASSIESGVTEAFF. The CDR3 coding sequence is TGTGCCAGTAGTATAGAATCAGGGGTCACTGAAGCTTTCTTT.

The CDR3 DNA is TGTGCCATCAGTGACGAGGGAAAGAAACTGTTTTTT. This gives the protein CAISDEGKKLFF. This chain links TRBV10-3 with TRBJ1-4; D unresolved. The CDR3 covers 12 residues. Per germline, CDR1 ENHRY and CDR2 SYGVKD. V shed 3 bases and J shed 11 bases, with 10 bases lying between them.

This chain links TRBV2 with TRBJ2-6; D perhaps matches TRBD2 (5 bases). The V end was cut by 4 bases, the J end by 4 bases, with 14 bases between. Germline V gene data show CDR1 as SNHLY and CDR2 as FYNNEI. CDR3 size: 16 residues. The CDR3 DNA reads as TGTGCCAGCAGTGTTTTTCGGGGTTCCGGGGCCAACGTCCTGACTTTC. It is translated as CASSVFRGSGANVLTF.